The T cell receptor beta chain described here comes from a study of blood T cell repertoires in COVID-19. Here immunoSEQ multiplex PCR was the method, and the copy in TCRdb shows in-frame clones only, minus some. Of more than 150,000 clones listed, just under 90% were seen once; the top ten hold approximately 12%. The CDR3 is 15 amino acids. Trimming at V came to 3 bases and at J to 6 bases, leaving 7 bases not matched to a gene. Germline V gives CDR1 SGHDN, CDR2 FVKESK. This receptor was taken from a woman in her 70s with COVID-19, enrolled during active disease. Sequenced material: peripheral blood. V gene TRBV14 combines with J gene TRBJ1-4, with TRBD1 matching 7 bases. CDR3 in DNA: TGTGCCAGCAGCCAGAGGGGACAGACTTATGAAAAACTGTTTTTT. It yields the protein CASSQRGQTYEKLFF. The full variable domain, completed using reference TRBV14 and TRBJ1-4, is EAGVTQFPSHSVIEKGQTVTLRCDPISGHDNLYWYRRVMGKEIKFLLHFVKESKQDESGMPNNRFLAERTGGTYSTLKVQPAELEDSGVYFCASSQRGQTYEKLFFGSGTQLSVL.